Presented here are 23 T cell receptor beta chains from one specimen sequenced in a study of T-cell reconstitution after alpha-beta-depleted transplantation in children. During its preparation, the TCRbeta library received unique molecular identifiers. TCRdb independently ran MiXCR on the PCR reads; one entry per CDR3 protein. This sample yields around 530,000 distinct CDR3 sequences, of which less than 35% are seen a single time; 2% to 2.5% belongs to the top ten. Material: PBMCs from the stem cell graft donor, obtained from the stem cell graft. All receptors come from a human donor who donated a stem cell graft to a child with aplastic anemia.

This clonotype has more than one count but fewer than ten. This sequence joins TRBV5-1 and TRBJ1-1; tentatively, D is TRBD1 (6 bases). The CDR3 runs to 15 residues. Trimming cost V 2 bases and J 1 base, with 12 bases left between them. From germline, CDR1 is SGHRS and CDR2 YFSETQ. The CDR3 region is CASSFWGGRNTEAFF. The CDR3 DNA is TGCGCCAGCAGCTTCTGGGGGGGCCGGAACACTGAAGCTTTCTTT.

The chain carries TRBV12-3 or TRBV12-4 and TRBJ2-7; TRBD2 agrees at 9 bases. V shed 0 bases, J shed 3 bases, and the junction held 3 bases outside the gene matches. The CDR3 is 15 amino acids. CDR3 in DNA: TGTGCCAGCAGTTTAGCGACTAGCGGACGCTACGAGCAGTACTTC. As protein: CASSLATSGRYEQYF.

In its sample, this clonotype was seen a few times. The chain recombines TRBV12-3 or TRBV12-4 with TRBJ2-6, with D uncertain. The CDR3 contains 14 residues. V was shortened by 7 bases and J by 0 bases, with 7 bases between the two germline ends. This chain's CDR3 is CASKNYSGANVLTF. CDR3 coding DNA: TGTGCCAGCAAAAATTACTCTGGGGCCAACGTCCTGACTTTC.

The gene calls are TRBV9 and TRBJ2-1, with TRBD2 identical over 14 bases. The CDR3 runs to 16 residues. Per germline, CDR1 SGDLS and CDR2 YYNGEE. The J segment lost 8 bases and the V segment lost 3 bases, leaving 7 bases of the junction unmatched. CDR3 sequence (DNA): TGTGCCAGCAGCGACCGACTAGCGGGAGGGCAGCATGAGCAGTTCTTC. This encodes CASSDRLAGGQHEQFF.

This clonotype was detected only a few times. The chain uses TRBV10-3 and TRBJ2-1; 11 bases line up with TRBD2. J was trimmed by 0 bases and V by 0 bases; bases with no gene match: 4. CDR1 is ENHRY and CDR2 is SYGVKD in the germline V gene. The CDR3 extends over 18 amino acids. The CDR3 loop is CAISESIAGGSSYNEQFF. The CDR3 nucleotides read TGTGCCATCAGTGAGTCGATAGCGGGAGGGAGCTCCTACAATGAGCAGTTCTTC.

This chain uses TRBV2 with TRBJ1-1; possibly TRBD1 for D (6 bases). Per germline, CDR1 SNHLY and CDR2 FYNNEI. This CDR3 has 14 amino acids. V was pared by 6 bases and J by 0 bases, with 11 bases between. The CDR3 loop reads CASRGTYMNTEAFF. As DNA, the CDR3 is TGTGCCAGCAGGGGGACATACATGAACACTGAAGCTTTCTTT.

This rearrangement joins TRBV6-2 or TRBV6-3 to TRBJ2-6, with a tentative D call TRBD2 (6 bases). V lost 11 bases and J lost 0, with 26 bases in between. CDR1 and CDR2 from the germline V gene are MNHEY and SVGEGT. The CDR3 totals 19 residues. The CDR3 spells CACAWDSLNTNSGANVLTF. The CDR3 DNA reads TGTGCCTGCGCCTGGGACTCACTGAATACAAACTCTGGGGCCAACGTCCTGACTTTC.

J is TRBJ2-7 and V is TRBV5-6, with TRBD2 identical over 13 bases. CDR1 SGHDT and CDR2 YYEEEE come from the germline V gene. Trimming cost V 5 bases and J 7 bases; bases outside gene matches: 3. There are 13 residues in the CDR3. In DNA form, the CDR3 reads TGTGCCAGCAGAATGGGACTAGCGGGAGAGCAGTACTTC. Protein: CASRMGLAGEQYF.

This clonotype has only a few counts. This chain connects TRBV5-1 to TRBJ2-7; TRBD1 might be the D (6 bases). The CDR3 sequence is 15 residues long. Trimming pared 0 bases from V and 0 bases from J, leaving 10 bases between. Germline V lookup: CDR1 SGHRS, CDR2 YFSETQ. The CDR3, as DNA: TGCGCCAGCAGCTTGGGGCACAGGGACTCCTACGAGCAGTACTTC. This gives the protein CASSLGHRDSYEQYF.

The J gene is TRBJ1-1, the V gene TRBV28, with TRBD1 matching over 10 bases. Unmatched junction bases numbered 12, after V lost 5 bases and J lost 6 bases. The CDR3 extends over 16 amino acids. Per germline, CDR1 MDHEN and CDR2 SYDVKM. This CDR3 reads CASSPSSDRGQPEAFF. Here the CDR3 DNA reads TGTGCCAGCAGTCCCTCCTCCGACAGGGGGCAACCTGAAGCTTTCTTT.

The chain links TRBV14 to TRBJ2-7; possible D gene TRBD1, 5 bases. This CDR3 comprises 13 residues. Looked up from germline, CDR1 is SGHDN and CDR2 is FVKESK. Between the trimmed V and J ends, which lost 1 base and 2 bases, there was a span of 6 bases. The CDR3 protein is CASSQGQPYEQYF. As DNA, the CDR3 is TGTGCCAGCAGCCAAGGACAGCCCTACGAGCAGTACTTC. Drawing the rest from reference TRBV14 and TRBJ2-7, the complete variable domain is EAGVTQFPSHSVIEKGQTVTLRCDPISGHDNLYWYRRVMGKEIKFLLHFVKESKQDESGMPNNRFLAERTGGTYSTLKVQPAELEDSGVYFCASSQGQPYEQYFGPGTRLTVT.

This chain connects TRBV20-1 to TRBJ1-5; D is perhaps TRBD1 (6 bases). Germline CDR1 is DFQATT and CDR2 is SNEGSKA (reference sequence). This CDR3 region has 17 residues. The V gene lost 2 bases and the J gene lost 0 bases, with 17 bases spanning the gap. For the CDR3, the DNA is TGCAGTGCTAGACGGCAGGGGCGCCCTAATAGCAATCAGCCCCAGCATTTT. Protein: CSARRQGRPNSNQPQHF.

The rearrangement links TRBV6-6 to TRBJ1-1; possible D gene TRBD1, 5 bases. V was cut by 7 bases and J by 4 bases, with 10 bases left in between. Germline CDR1 MNHNY, CDR2 SVGAGI (reference sequence). The CDR3 spans 12 residues. CDR3 sequence (DNA): TGTGCCAGCATTTCCGGGGGCACTGAAGCTTTCTTT. This encodes CASISGGTEAFF.

The CDR3 nucleotides read TGCAGCGTTGTGGCAGAATACCCTCAAGAGACCCAGTACTTC. It specifies CSVVAEYPQETQYF. The chain couples TRBV29-1 to TRBJ2-5, with D hard to call. Trimming shortened V by 4 bases and J by 2 bases, and 14 bases separated the two germline ends. This CDR3 contains 14 residues. From germline, CDR1 is SQVTM and CDR2 ANQGSEA.

The chain links TRBV30 to TRBJ1-5, with 7 nucleotides matching TRBD1. The V and J ends lost 2 bases and 2 bases, in that order; junction bases with no gene match: 6. This CDR3 comprises 15 residues. Germline CDR1 GTSNPN, CDR2 SVGIG (reference sequence). The CDR3 coding sequence is TGTGCCTGGAGTCCCCAGGGGGTGGGCAATCAGCCCCAGCATTTT. Encoded protein: CAWSPQGVGNQPQHF.

This clonotype was counted only a few times. The gene calls are TRBV12-3 or TRBV12-4 and TRBJ2-3; 7 bases align to TRBD2. This CDR3 spans 16 amino acids. The J segment lost 2 bases and the V segment lost 3 bases, leaving 8 bases of the junction unmatched. The CDR3 DNA sequence: TGTGCCAGCAGTTTTTCACTAGCGAGAGACACAGATACGCAGTATTTT. Encoded protein: CASSFSLARDTDTQYF.

This clonotype occurred a few times. The chain is built from TRBV29-1 and TRBJ2-2; TRBD1 agrees at 11 bases. The CDR3 extends over 14 amino acids. Germline V CDR1 and CDR2: SQVTM, ANQGSEA. With V trimmed by 6 bases and J by 6 bases, 6 bases remained unmatched. CDR3 residues: CSVRTGGEAGELFF. CDR3 DNA: TGCAGCGTCCGGACAGGGGGCGAGGCCGGGGAGCTGTTTTTT.

The sample holds a few counts of this clonotype. DNA of the CDR3: TGCAGTGCCACCACGGGAGACTCGAATTACGAGCAGTACTTC. It codes for CSATTGDSNYEQYF. The rearrangement joins TRBV20-1 to TRBJ2-7; D might be TRBD2 (6 bases). The CDR3 totals 14 residues. Germline V gives CDR1 DFQATT, CDR2 SNEGSKA (reference sequence). Deletions cut 6 bases from V and 4 bases from J, with 19 bases between.

This chain links TRBV27 with TRBJ2-7; no reliable D call. Germline V lookup: CDR1 MNHEY, CDR2 SMNVEV (reference sequence). V was cut by 3 bases and J by 1 base, with 7 bases left in between. The CDR3 is 13 amino acids. CDR3: CASSFTASYEQYF. In nucleotides, the CDR3 is TGTGCCAGCAGTTTTACCGCTTCCTACGAGCAGTACTTC.

J is TRBJ2-5 and V is TRBV18; D gene unclear. The V and J ends lost 3 bases and 4 bases respectively, with 15 bases between them. The CDR3 length is 15 residues. Germline CDR1 is KGHSH and CDR2 is LQKENI. CDR3 loop: CASSPQTQSPETQYF. CDR3 nucleotides: TGTGCCAGCTCACCGCAGACCCAGAGCCCAGAGACCCAGTACTTC.

The J gene is TRBJ1-4, the V gene TRBV7-6; D might be TRBD1 (5 bases). The CDR3 loop spans 16 amino acids. V lost 3 bases to trimming and J lost 2 bases, with 13 bases between them. Germline loops: CDR1 SGHVS, CDR2 FNYEAQ. Here the CDR3 DNA reads TGTGCCAGCAGCTTGGGTCCAGGGACGACTAATGAAAAACTGTTTTTT. Amino acid sequence: CASSLGPGTTNEKLFF.

In this sample, this clonotype turned up a few times. This chain links TRBV4-3 with TRBJ1-2; D is unresolved. Germline V CDR1 and CDR2: LGHNA, YSLEER. Trimming shortened V by 1 base and J by 8 bases, and 17 bases separated the two germline ends. The CDR3 contains 15 residues. In DNA, the CDR3 is TGCGCCAGCAGCCAAGCATACGAGGGCCGGAACGGCTACACCTTC. Encoded protein: CASSQAYEGRNGYTF.

The V gene is TRBV12-3 or TRBV12-4, the J gene TRBJ2-1; tentative D call: TRBD2 (6 bases). The CDR3 totals 16 residues. Between the trimmed V and J ends, which lost 8 bases and 5 bases, there was a span of 22 bases. CDR3 amino acids: CASLPASESLDNEQFF. The CDR3 coding sequence is TGTGCCAGCCTTCCGGCTAGCGAGTCCCTTGACAATGAGCAGTTCTTC.